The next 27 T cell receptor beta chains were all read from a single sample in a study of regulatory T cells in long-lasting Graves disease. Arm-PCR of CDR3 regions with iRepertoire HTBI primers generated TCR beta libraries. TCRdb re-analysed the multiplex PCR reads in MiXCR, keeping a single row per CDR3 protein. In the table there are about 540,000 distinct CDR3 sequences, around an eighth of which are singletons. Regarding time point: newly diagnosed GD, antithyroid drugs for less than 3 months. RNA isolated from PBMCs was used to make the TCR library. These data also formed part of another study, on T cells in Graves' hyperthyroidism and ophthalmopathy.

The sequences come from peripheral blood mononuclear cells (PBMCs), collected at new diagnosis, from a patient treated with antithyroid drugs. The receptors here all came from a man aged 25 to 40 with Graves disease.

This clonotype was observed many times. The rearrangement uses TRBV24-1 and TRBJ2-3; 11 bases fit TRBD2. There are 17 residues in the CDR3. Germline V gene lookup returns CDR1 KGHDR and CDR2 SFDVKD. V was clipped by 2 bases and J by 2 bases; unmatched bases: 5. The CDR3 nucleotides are TGTGCCACCAGTGATTGGGGACTAGCGGATTCCACAGATACGCAGTATTTT. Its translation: CATSDWGLADSTDTQYF.

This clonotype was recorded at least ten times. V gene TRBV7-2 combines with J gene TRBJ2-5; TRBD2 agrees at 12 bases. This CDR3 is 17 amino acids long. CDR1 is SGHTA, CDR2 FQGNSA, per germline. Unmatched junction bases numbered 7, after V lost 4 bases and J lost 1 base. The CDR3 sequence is CASSSPRTSGVQETQYF. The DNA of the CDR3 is TGTGCCAGCAGCTCCCCGAGGACTAGCGGGGTCCAAGAGACCCAGTACTTC. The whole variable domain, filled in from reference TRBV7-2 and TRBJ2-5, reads GAGVSQSPSNKVTEKGKDVELRCDPISGHTALYWYRQSLGQGLEFLIYFQGNSAPDKSGLPSDRFSAERTGGSVSTLTIQRTQQEDSAVYLCASSSPRTSGVQETQYFGPGTRLLVL.

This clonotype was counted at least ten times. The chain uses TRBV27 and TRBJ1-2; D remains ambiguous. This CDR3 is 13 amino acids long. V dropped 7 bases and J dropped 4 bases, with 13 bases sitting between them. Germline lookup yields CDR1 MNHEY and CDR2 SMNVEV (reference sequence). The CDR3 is CASMSGMGYGYTF. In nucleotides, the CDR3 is TGTGCCAGCATGTCGGGAATGGGCTATGGCTACACCTTC.

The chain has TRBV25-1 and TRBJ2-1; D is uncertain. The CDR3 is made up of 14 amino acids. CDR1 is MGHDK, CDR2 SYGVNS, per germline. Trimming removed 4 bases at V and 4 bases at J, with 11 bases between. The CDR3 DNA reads TGTGCCAGCAGTGTCCCCGGTTCTTACAATGAGCAGTTCTTC. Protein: CASSVPGSYNEQFF.

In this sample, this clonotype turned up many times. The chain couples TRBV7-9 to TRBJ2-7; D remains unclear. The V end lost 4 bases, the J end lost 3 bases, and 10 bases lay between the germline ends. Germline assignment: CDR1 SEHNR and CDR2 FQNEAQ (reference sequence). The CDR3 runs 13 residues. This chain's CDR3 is CASSSDTYYEQYF. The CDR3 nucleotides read TGTGCCAGCAGCTCAGACACATACTACGAGCAGTACTTC.

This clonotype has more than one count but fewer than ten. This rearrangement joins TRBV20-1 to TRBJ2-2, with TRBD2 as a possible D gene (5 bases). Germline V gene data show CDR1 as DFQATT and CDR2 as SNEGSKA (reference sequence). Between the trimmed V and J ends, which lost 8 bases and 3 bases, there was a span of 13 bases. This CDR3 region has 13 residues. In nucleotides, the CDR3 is TGCAGTTTGAGGCGGGTCTACACCGGGGAGCTGTTTTTT. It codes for CSLRRVYTGELFF.

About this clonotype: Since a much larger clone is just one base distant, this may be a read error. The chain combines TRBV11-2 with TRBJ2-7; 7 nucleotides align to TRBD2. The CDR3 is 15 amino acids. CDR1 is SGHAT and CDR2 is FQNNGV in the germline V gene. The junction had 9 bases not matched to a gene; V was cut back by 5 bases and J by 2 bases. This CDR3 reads CASSLGSGITYEQYF. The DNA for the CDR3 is TGTGCCAGCAGCCTCGGGAGCGGGATAACCTACGAGCAGTACTTC.

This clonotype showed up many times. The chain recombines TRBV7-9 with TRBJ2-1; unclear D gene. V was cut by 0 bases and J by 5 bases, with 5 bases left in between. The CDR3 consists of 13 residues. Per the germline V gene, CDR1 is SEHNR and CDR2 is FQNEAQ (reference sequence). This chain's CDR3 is CASSLAKNNEQFF. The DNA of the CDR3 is TGTGCCAGCAGCTTAGCGAAGAACAATGAGCAGTTCTTC.

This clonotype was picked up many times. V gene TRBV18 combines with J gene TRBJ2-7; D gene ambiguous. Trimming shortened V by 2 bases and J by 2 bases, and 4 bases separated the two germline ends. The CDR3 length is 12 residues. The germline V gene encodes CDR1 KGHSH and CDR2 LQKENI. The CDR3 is CASSPGAYEQYF. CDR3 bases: TGTGCCAGCTCACCAGGGGCCTACGAGCAGTACTTC.

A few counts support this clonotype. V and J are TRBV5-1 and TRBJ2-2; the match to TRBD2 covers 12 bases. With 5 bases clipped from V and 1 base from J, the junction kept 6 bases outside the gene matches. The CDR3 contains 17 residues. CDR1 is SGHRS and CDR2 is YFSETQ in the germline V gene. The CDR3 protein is CASSSTSGSWNTGELFF. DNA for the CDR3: TGCGCCAGCAGTTCGACTAGCGGGAGTTGGAACACCGGGGAGCTGTTTTTT.

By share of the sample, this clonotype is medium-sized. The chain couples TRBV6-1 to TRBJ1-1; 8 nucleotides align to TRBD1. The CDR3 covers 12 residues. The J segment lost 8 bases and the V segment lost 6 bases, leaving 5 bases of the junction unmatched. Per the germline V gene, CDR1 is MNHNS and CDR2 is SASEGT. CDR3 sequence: CASSQGQVEAFF. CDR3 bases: TGTGCCAGCAGCCAGGGACAGGTCGAAGCTTTCTTT.

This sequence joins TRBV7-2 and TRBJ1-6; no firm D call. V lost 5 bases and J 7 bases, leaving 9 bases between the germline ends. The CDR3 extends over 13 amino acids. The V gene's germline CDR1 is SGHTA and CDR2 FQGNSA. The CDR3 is CASSTSSNSPLHF. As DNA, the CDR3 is TGTGCCAGCAGCACCTCCTCGAATTCACCCCTCCACTTT.

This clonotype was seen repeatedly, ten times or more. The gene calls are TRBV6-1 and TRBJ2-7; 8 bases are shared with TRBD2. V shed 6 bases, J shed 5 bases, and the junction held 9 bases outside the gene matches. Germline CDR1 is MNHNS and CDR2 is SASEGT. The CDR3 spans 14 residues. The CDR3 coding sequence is TGTGCCAGCAGGGATAGCGGGAAATCCGACGAGCAGTACTTC. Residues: CASRDSGKSDEQYF.

The CDR3 is CSARVAGTSTDTQYF. In DNA, the CDR3 is TGCAGTGCTAGAGTAGCGGGTACTAGCACAGATACGCAGTATTTT. V and J are TRBV20-1 and TRBJ2-3, with 7 bases lining up with TRBD2. The ends lost 1 base at V and 0 bases at J; junction bases unmatched: 4. Per germline, CDR1 DFQATT and CDR2 SNEGSKA (reference sequence). The CDR3 extends over 15 amino acids.

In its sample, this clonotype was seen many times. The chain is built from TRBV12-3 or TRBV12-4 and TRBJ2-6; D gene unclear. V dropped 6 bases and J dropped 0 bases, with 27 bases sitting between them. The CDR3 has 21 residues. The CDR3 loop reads CASSRRYVMDRNYSGANVLTF. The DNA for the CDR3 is TGTGCCAGCAGCCGCCGGTACGTCATGGACCGCAATTACTCTGGGGCCAACGTCCTGACTTTC.

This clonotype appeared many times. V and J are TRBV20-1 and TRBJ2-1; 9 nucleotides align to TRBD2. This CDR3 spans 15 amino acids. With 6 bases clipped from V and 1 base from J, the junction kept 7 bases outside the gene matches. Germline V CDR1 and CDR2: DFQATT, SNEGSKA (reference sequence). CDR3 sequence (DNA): TGCAGTGCCTCCAGAGCGGGAGGATCCTACAATGAGCAGTTCTTC. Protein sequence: CSASRAGGSYNEQFF.

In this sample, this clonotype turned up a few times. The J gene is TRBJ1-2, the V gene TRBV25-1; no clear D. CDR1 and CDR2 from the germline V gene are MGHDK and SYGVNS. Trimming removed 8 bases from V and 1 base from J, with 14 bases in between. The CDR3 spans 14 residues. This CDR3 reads CASGPIQINYGYTF. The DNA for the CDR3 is TGTGCCAGCGGACCAATACAGATTAACTATGGCTACACCTTC.

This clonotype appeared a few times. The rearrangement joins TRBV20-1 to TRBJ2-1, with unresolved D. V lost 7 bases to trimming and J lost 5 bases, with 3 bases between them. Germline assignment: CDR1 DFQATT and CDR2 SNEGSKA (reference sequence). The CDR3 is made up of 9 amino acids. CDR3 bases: TGCAGTGTGCACAATGAGCAGTTCTTC. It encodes CSVHNEQFF.

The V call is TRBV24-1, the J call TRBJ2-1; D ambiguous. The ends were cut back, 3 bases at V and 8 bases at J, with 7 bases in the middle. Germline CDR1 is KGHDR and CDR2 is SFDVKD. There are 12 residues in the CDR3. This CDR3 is CATSDPAYEQFF. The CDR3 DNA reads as TGTGCCACCAGTGATCCTGCGTATGAGCAGTTCTTC.

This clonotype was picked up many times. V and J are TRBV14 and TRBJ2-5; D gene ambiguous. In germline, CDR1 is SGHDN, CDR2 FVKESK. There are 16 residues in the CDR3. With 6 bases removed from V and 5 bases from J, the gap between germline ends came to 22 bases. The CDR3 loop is CASRQPMGNSVETQYF. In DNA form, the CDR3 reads TGTGCCAGCAGGCAACCCATGGGGAATTCGGTGGAGACCCAGTACTTC. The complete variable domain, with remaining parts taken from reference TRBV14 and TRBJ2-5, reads EAGVTQFPSHSVIEKGQTVTLRCDPISGHDNLYWYRRVMGKEIKFLLHFVKESKQDESGMPNNRFLAERTGGTYSTLKVQPAELEDSGVYFCASRQPMGNSVETQYFGPGTRLLVL.

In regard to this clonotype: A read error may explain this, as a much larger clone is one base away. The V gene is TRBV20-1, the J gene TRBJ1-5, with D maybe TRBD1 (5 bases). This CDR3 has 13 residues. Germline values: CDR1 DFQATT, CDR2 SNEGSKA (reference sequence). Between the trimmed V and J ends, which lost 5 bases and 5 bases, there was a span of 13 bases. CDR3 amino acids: CSAADEGDQPQHF. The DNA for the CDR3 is TGCAGTGCTGCTGATGAAGGGGATCAGCCCCAGCATTTT.

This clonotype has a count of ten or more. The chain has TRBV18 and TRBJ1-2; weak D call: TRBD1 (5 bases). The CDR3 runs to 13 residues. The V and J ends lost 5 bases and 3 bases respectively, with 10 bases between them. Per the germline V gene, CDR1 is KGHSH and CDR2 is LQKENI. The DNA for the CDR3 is TGTGCCAGCTCAACTCCGGGGGACTATGGCTACACCTTC. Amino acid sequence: CASSTPGDYGYTF.

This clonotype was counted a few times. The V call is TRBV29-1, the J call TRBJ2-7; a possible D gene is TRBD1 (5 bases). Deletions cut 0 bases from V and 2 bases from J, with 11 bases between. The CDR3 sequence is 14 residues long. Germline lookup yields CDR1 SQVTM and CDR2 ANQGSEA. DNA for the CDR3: TGCAGCGTTGAAGAGGACACCAGTCCCTACGAGCAGTACTTC. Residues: CSVEEDTSPYEQYF.

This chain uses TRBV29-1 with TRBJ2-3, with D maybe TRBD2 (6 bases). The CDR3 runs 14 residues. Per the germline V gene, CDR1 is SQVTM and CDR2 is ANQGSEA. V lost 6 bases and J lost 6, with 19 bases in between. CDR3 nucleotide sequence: TGCAGCGTCCCTGGACGTGCCGGAGGGGATACGCAGTATTTT. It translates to CSVPGRAGGDTQYF.

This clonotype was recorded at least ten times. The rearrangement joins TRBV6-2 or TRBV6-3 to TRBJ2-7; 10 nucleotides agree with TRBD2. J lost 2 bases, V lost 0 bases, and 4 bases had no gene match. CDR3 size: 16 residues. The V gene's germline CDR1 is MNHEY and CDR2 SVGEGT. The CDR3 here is CASSYSGLASAYEQYF. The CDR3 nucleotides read TGTGCCAGCAGTTACTCGGGACTAGCGAGCGCCTACGAGCAGTACTTC.

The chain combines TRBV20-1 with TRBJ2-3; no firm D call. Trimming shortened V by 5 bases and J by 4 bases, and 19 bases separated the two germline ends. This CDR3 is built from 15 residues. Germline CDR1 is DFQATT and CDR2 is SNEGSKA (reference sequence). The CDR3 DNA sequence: TGCAGTGCTGGCGACGGACGCCCTACATCAGATACGCAGTATTTT. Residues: CSAGDGRPTSDTQYF.

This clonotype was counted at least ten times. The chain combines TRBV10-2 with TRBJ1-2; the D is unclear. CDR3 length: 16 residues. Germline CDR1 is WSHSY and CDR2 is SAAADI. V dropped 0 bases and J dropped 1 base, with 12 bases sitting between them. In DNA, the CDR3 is TGCGCCAGCAGTGAGTCCACGGGGATGGGTAACTATGGCTACACCTTC. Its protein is CASSESTGMGNYGYTF.